The clone carrying this T cell receptor (beta chain) has a handful of counts. Its antigen remains unknown. This specimen comes from a study of CD8+ T cells in alopecia areata. As for the study in general: At a dose of 5 to 10 mg twice daily, oral tofacitinib was given to treated patients.

Reverse transcribed after extraction, RNA yielded cDNA as the sequencing template. Sequencing used immunoSEQ multiplex PCR; TCRdb keeps in-frame clones, though not all of them. The table lists 180,000 or so clones, around 51% of them singletons, with around 9.1% in the top ten. Germline V gene data show CDR1 as SEHNR and CDR2 as FQNEAQ (reference sequence). The length of the CDR3 is 15 residues. V gave up 5 bases and J gave up 6 bases; unmatched junction bases: 9. This sample's treatment: oral pan-JAK inhibitor, 5-10 mg twice daily. Alopecia areata patients gave lesional scalp punch biopsies and peripheral blood samples. Cell sorting was applied to PBMCs, and CD4+ and CD8+ T cells were collected. Study-wide points: For patients receiving tofacitinib, scalp clonality and expanded CD8+ clones among the top 100 significantly decreased.

The input for sequencing was CD8+ T cells sorted from blood, taken at roughly week 52, from a patient treated with tofacitinib. This sequence originates from a human donor with alopecia areata. The rearrangement joins TRBV7-9 to TRBJ2-5; the match to TRBD1 covers 10 bases. CDR3 nucleotides: TGTGCCAGCAGCCCAAGACAGGGGGCAAGTCAGACCCAGTACTTC. This translates into CASSPRQGASQTQYF.